This T cell receptor beta chain was sequenced in a study of radiation and T cells in renal cell carcinoma. Produced via immunoSEQ multiplex PCR; TCRdb's table is partial and in-frame only. The data contain 150,000 or so clones, around 89% of them seen just once; the ten biggest clones take up 3.5% to 5%. This CDR3 has 15 residues. The germline V gene has CDR1 SGHTA and CDR2 FQGTGA. J gave up 8 bases and V 5 bases, and 9 bases lay outside the gene matches. Time point: baseline pretreatment blood. Described treatment: 15 Gy SBRT to primary tumor, nephrectomy 4 weeks later. Serial blood draws occurred at baseline and 2 and 4 weeks post-SBRT.

The sequence derives from a woman aged 70-85 years with renal cell carcinoma. This specimen consisted of blood, obtained from a patient whose treatment included radiotherapy and nephrectomy. The chain carries TRBV7-3 and TRBJ1-2; TRBD1 matches at 12 bases. CDR3 amino acids: CASSPQGQGARGYTF. The CDR3 DNA reads TGTGCCAGCAGCCCCCAGGGACAGGGGGCGCGCGGCTACACCTTC.